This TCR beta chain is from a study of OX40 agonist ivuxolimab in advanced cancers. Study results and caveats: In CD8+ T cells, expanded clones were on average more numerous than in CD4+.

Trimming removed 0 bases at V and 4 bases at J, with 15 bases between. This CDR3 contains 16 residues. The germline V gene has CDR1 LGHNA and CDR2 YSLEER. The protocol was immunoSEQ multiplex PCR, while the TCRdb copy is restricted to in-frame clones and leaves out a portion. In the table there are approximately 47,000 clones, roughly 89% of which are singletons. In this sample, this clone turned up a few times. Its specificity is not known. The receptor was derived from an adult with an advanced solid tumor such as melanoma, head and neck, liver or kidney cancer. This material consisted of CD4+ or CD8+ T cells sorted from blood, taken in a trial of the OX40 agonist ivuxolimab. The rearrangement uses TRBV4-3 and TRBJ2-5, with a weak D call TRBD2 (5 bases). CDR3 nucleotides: TGCGCCAGCAGCCAAGAACCCGGGGTACTCGGAGAGACCCAGTACTTC. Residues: CASSQEPGVLGETQYF.